This T cell receptor (beta chain) was recorded in a study of shared clonotypes between healthy human individuals. V lost 2 bases and J lost 7, with 8 bases in between. CDR3 size: 12 residues. Germline CDR1 reads MNHNS; CDR2 reads SASEGT. Only in-frame clones appear in the TCRdb table, and some are missing; sequencing was by immunoSEQ multiplex PCR. The table includes around 2.1 million clones, more than 90% detected once. The TCR was taken from a man aged 18 to 29 in good health. The chain joins TRBV6-1 to TRBJ1-2; maybe TRBD1 (5 bases). The sample consisted of naive CD4+ T cells sorted from blood. Noted subset: CD45RA+ positively selected. In nucleotides, the CDR3 is TGTGCCAGCAGTGAACGGCAGGGTGGCTACACCTTC. Encoded protein: CASSERQGGYTF.